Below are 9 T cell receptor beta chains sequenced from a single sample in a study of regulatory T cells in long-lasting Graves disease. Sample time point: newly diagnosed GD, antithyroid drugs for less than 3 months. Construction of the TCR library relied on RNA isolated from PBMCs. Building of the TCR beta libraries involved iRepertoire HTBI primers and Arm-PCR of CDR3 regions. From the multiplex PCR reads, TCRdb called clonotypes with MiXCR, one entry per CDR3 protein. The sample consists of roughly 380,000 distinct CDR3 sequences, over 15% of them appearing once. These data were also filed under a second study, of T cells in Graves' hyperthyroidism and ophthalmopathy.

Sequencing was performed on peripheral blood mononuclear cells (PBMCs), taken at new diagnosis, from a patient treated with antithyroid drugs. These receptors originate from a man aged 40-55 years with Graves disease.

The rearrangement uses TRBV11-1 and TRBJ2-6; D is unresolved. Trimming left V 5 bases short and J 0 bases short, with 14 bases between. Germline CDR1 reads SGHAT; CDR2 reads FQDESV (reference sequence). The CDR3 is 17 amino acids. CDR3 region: CASSPPPYRSGANVLTF. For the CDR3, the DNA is TGTGCCAGCAGCCCCCCCCCGTATCGCTCTGGGGCCAACGTCCTGACTTTC.

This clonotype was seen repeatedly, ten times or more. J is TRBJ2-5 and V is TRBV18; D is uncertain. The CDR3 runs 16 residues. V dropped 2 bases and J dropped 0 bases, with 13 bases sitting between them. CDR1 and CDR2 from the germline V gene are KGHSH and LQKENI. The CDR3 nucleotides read TGTGCCAGCTCACCATCAACAGTCCTGTACCAAGAGACCCAGTACTTC. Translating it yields CASSPSTVLYQETQYF.

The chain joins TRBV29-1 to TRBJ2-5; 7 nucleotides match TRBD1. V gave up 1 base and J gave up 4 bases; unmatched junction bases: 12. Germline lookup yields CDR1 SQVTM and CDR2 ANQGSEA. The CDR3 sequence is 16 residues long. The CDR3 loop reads CSVEVGTVIGIETQYF. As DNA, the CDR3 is TGCAGCGTTGAAGTCGGGACAGTAATAGGAATAGAGACCCAGTACTTC.

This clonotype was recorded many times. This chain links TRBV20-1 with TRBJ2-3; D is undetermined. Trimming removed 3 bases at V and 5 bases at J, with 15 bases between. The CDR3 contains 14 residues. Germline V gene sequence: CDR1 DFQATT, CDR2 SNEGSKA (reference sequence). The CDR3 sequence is CSASDLRVGDTQYF. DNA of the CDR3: TGCAGTGCTAGTGACTTGAGAGTCGGAGATACGCAGTATTTT.

The CDR3 loop reads CASSPGARKTEAFF. The DNA of the CDR3 is TGTGCCAGCAGCCCGGGAGCCAGAAAGACGGAAGCTTTCTTT. V and J are TRBV7-2 and TRBJ1-1, with D hard to call. V was pared by 5 bases and J by 8 bases, with 18 bases between. The length of the CDR3 is 14 residues. The V gene's germline CDR1 is SGHTA and CDR2 FQGNSA. The variable domain in full, completed from reference TRBV7-2 and TRBJ1-1, reads GAGVSQSPSNKVTEKGKDVELRCDPISGHTALYWYRQSLGQGLEFLIYFQGNSAPDKSGLPSDRFSAERTGGSVSTLTIQRTQQEDSAVYLCASSPGARKTEAFFGQGTRLTVV.

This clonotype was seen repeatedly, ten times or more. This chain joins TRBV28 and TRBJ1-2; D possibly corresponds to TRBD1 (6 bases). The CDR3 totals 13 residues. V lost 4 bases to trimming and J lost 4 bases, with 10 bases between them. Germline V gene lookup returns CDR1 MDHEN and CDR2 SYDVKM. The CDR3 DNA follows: TGTGCCAGCAGTTCCAAGGGGGGCTATGGCTACACCTTC. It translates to CASSSKGGYGYTF.

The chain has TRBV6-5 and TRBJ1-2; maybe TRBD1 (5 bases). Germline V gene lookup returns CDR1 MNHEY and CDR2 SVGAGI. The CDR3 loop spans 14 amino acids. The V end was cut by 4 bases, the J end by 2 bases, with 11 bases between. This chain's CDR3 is CASSSGWGNYGYTF. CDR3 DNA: TGTGCCAGCAGTTCGGGGTGGGGGAACTATGGCTACACCTTC.

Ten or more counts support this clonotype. This CDR3 is CASSLPPLAGVYNEQFF. The CDR3 DNA reads TGTGCCAGCAGCTTACCACCTCTAGCGGGGGTATACAATGAGCAGTTCTTC. The V gene is TRBV11-1, the J gene TRBJ2-1; TRBD2 matches at 10 bases. This CDR3 region has 17 residues. In germline, CDR1 is SGHAT, CDR2 FQDESV (reference sequence). The junction had 8 bases not matched to a gene; V was cut back by 2 bases and J by 4 bases.

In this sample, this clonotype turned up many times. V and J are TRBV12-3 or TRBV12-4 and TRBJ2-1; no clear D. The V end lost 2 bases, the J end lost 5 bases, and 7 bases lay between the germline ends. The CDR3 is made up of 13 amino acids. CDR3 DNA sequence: TGTGCCAGCAGTTTATTAGGAAACAATGAGCAGTTCTTC. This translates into CASSLLGNNEQFF.